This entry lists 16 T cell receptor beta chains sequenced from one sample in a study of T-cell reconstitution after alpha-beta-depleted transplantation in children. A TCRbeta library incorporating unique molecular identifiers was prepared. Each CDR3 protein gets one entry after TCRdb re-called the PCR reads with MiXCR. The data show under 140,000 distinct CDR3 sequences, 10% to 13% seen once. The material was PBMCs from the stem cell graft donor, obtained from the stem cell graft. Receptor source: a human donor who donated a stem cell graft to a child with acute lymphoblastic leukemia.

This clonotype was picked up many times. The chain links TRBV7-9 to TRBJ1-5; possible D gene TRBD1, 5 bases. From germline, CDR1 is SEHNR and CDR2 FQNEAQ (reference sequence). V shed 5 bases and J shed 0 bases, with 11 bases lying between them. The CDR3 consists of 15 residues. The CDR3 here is CASSLGANSNQPQHF. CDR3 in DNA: TGTGCCAGCAGCCTCGGGGCGAATAGCAATCAGCCCCAGCATTTT.

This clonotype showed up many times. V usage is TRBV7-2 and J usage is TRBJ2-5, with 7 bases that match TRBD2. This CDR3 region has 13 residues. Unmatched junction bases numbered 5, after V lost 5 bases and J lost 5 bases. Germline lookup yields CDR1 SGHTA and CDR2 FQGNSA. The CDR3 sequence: CASSSGVGETQYF. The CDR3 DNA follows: TGTGCCAGCAGCAGCGGGGTCGGGGAGACCCAGTACTTC. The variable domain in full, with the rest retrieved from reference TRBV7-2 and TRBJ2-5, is GAGVSQSPSNKVTEKGKDVELRCDPISGHTALYWYRQSLGQGLEFLIYFQGNSAPDKSGLPSDRFSAERTGGSVSTLTIQRTQQEDSAVYLCASSSGVGETQYFGPGTRLLVL.

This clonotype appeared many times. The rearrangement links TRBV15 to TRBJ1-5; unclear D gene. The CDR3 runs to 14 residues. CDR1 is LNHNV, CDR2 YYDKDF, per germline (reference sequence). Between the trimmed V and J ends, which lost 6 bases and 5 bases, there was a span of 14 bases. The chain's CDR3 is CATSQTGGYQPQHF. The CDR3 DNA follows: TGTGCCACCAGTCAAACCGGCGGGTATCAGCCCCAGCATTTT.

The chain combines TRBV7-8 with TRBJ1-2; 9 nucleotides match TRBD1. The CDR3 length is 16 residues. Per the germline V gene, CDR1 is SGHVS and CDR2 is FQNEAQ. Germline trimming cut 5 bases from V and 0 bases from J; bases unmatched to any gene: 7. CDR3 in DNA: TGTGCCAGCAGCACCGGGACAGGGCGAACTAACTATGGCTACACCTTC. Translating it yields CASSTGTGRTNYGYTF.

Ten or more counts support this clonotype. This CDR3 is CASSQGSSYNEQFF. DNA of the CDR3: TGTGCCAGCAGCCAGGGGTCCTCCTACAATGAGCAGTTCTTC. The chain uses TRBV6-4 and TRBJ2-1, with D maybe TRBD1 (6 bases). This CDR3 is 14 amino acids long. Trimming shortened V by 6 bases and J by 0 bases, and 9 bases separated the two germline ends. Per the germline V gene, CDR1 is MRHNA and CDR2 is SNTAGT.

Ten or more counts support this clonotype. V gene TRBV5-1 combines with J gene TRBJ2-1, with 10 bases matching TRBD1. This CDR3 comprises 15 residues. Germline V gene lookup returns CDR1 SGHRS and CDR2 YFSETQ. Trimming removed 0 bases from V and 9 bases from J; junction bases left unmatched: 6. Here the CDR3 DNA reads TGCGCCAGCAGCTTGGAGGGACAGGGGTTGGGTGAGCAGTTCTTC. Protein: CASSLEGQGLGEQFF.

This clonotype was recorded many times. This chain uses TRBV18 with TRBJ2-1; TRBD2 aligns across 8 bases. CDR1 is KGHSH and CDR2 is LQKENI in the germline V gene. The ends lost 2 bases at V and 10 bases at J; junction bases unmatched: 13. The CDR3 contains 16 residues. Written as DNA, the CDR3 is TGTGCCAGCTCACCATTTCTGGGCGATAGCGGGAACGAGCAGTTCTTC. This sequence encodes CASSPFLGDSGNEQFF.

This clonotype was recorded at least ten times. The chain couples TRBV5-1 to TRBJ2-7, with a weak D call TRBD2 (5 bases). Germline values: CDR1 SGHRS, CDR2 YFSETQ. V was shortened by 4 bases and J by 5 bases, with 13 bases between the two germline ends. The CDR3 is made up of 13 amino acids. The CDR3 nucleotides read TGCGCCAGCAGCCGGGGAGACGGCGACGAGCAGTACTTC. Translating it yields CASSRGDGDEQYF.

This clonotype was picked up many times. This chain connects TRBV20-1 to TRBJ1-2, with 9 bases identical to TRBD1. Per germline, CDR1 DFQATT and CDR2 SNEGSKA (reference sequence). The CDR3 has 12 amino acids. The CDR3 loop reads CSAVQGADGYTF. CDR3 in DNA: TGCAGCGCCGTACAGGGGGCGGATGGCTACACCTTC.

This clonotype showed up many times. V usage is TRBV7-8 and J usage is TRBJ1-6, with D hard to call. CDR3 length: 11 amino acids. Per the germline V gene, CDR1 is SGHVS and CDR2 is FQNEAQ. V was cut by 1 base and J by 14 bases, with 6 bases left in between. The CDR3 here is CASSLGRTLHF. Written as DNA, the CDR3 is TGTGCCAGCAGCTTAGGAAGAACCCTCCACTTT.

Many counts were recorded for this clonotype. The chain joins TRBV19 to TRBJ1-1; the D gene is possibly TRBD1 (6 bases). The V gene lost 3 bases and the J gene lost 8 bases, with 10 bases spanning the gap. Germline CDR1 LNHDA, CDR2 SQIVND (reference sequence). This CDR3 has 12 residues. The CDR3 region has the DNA TGTGCCAGTAGTATCCCAGGGGCGGAAGCTTTCTTT. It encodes CASSIPGAEAFF.

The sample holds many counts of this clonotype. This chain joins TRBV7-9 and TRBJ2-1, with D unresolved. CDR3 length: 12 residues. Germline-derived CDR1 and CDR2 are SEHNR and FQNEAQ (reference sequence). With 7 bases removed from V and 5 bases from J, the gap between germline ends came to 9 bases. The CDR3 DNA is TGTGCCAGCATCCTTACGAACAATGAGCAGTTCTTC. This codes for CASILTNNEQFF. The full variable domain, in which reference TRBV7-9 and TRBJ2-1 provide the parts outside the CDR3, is DTGVSQNPRHKITKRGQNVTFRCDPISEHNRLYWYRQTLGQGPEFLTYFQNEAQLEKSRLLSDRFSAERPKGSFSTLEIQRTEQGDSAMYLCASILTNNEQFFGPGTRLTVL.

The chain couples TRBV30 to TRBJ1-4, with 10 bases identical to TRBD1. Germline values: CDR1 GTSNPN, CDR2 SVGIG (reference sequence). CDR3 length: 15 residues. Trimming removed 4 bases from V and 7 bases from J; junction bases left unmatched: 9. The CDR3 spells CAWTHGQGGSEKLFF. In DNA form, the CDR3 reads TGTGCCTGGACCCATGGACAGGGGGGAAGTGAAAAACTGTTTTTT.

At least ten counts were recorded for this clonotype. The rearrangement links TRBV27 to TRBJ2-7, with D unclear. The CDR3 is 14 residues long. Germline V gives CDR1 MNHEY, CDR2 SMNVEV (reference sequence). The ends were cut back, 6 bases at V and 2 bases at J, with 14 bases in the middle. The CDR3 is CASRPAGGPYEQYF. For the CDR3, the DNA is TGTGCCAGCAGGCCGGCCGGCGGCCCCTACGAGCAGTACTTC.

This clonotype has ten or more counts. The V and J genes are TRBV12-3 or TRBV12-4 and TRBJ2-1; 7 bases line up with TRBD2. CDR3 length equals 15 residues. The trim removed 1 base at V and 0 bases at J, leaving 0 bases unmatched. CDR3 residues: CASSLGTSSYNEQFF. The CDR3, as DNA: TGTGCCAGCAGTTTAGGGACTAGCTCCTACAATGAGCAGTTCTTC.

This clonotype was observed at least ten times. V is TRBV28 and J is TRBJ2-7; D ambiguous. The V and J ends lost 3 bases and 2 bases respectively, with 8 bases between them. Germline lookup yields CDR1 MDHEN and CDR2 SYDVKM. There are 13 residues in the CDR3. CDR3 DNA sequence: TGTGCCAGCAGTTTTAAGTTTCCCTACGAGCAGTACTTC. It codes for CASSFKFPYEQYF.